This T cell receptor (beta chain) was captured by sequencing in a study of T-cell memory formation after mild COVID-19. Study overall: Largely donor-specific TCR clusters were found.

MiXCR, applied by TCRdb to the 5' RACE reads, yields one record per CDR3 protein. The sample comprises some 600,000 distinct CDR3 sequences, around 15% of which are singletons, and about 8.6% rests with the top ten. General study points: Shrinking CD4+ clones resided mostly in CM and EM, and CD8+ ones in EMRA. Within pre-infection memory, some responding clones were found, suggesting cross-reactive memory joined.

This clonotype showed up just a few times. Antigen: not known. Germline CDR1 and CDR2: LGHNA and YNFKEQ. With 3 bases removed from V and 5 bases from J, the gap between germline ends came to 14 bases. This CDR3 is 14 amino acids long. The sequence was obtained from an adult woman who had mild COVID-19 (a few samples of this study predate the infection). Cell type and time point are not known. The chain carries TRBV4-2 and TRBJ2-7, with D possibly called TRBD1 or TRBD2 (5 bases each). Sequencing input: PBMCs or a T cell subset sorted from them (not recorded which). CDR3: CASSHLRDRNEQYF. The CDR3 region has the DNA TGTGCCAGCAGCCATCTCCGGGACCGGAACGAGCAGTACTTC.